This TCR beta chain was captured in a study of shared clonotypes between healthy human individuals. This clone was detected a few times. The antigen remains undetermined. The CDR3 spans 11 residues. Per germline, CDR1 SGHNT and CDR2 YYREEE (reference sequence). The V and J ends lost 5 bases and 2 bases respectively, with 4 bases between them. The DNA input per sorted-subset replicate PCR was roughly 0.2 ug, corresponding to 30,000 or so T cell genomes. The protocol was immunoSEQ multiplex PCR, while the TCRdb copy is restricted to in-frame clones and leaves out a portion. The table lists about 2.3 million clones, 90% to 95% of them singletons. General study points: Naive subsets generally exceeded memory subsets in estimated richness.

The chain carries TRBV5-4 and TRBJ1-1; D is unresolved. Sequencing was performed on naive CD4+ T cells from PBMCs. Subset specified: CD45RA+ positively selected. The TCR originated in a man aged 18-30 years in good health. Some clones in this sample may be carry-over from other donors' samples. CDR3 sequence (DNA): TGTGCCAGCAGATCTAACACTGAAGCTTTCTTT. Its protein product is CASRSNTEAFF.